These 15 T cell receptor beta chains came from one sample sequenced in a study of neurological immune-mediated disorders (dated by TCRdb to between 2018 and 2020). Libraries came from 5' RACE. The run used an Illumina HiSeq 2500. The raw public data were reprocessed by TCRdb itself: fastp quality trimming at Q25, MiXCR clonotype calling, in-frame beta chains only. When rows share a CDR3 protein, they turn into one entry using the most common DNA and genes. Counted in this sample were about 52,000 distinct CDR3 sequences; approximately 3.9% of them appeared once. Approximately 5.9% of the sample belongs to the ten largest clones. The specimen was PBMCs. These receptors originate from a man in his fifties or sixties with multiple sclerosis.

This clonotype was seen ten or more times. The genes are TRBV20-1 and TRBJ2-7; unclear D gene. Germline CDR1 DFQATT, CDR2 SNEGSKA (reference sequence). Trimming cost V 6 bases and J 3 bases, with 12 bases left between them. CDR3 length: 12 residues. CDR3 nucleotides: TGCAGTGCCTTACGAATGGGCTACGAGCAGTACTTC. Translated: CSALRMGYEQYF.

This clonotype appeared many times. This chain links TRBV20-1 with TRBJ2-1, with D unresolved. The CDR3 length is 10 residues. Trimming took 7 bases from V and 3 from J, leaving 4 bases between them. Germline V CDR1 and CDR2: DFQATT, SNEGSKA (reference sequence). The CDR3 coding sequence is TGCAGTGACGGCTACAATGAGCAGTTCTTC. It is translated as CSDGYNEQFF.

This clonotype has a count of ten or more. The chain couples TRBV20-1 to TRBJ1-1; 7 nucleotides agree with TRBD1. From germline, CDR1 is DFQATT and CDR2 SNEGSKA (reference sequence). The length of the CDR3 is 15 residues. Unmatched junction bases numbered 14, after V lost 5 bases and J lost 5 bases. The CDR3 loop reads CSAGGGRGPGTEAFF. The DNA for the CDR3 is TGCAGTGCTGGGGGGGGTAGGGGGCCGGGGACTGAAGCTTTCTTT.

CDR3 nucleotides: TGTGCCACCAGTGAAGGTGGGAGGACCTATGGCTACACCTTC. It is translated as CATSEGGRTYGYTF. This rearrangement joins TRBV24-1 to TRBJ1-2; D is ambiguous. The CDR3 is 14 amino acids. Trimming pared 4 bases from V and 4 bases from J, leaving 12 bases between. Germline V gene sequence: CDR1 KGHDR, CDR2 SFDVKD.

This chain connects TRBV3-1 to TRBJ2-5; D is unclear. The germline V and J ends were trimmed by 1 base and 4 bases, with 7 bases remaining between them. There are 13 residues in the CDR3. Germline assignment: CDR1 LGHDT and CDR2 YNNKEL (reference sequence). The CDR3 nucleotides are TGTGCCAGCAGCCAAGCGGGTTCAGAGACCCAGTACTTC. Translation: CASSQAGSETQYF.

Ten or more counts support this clonotype. The chain carries TRBV20-1 and TRBJ1-1, with a possible D match to TRBD1 (5 bases). Looked up from germline, CDR1 is DFQATT and CDR2 is SNEGSKA (reference sequence). This CDR3 is built from 14 residues. V was trimmed by 1 base and J by 2 bases, leaving 11 bases between them. The CDR3 DNA reads as TGCAGTGCTAGAGCTCCCGGGGCCAACACTGAAGCTTTCTTT. It yields the protein CSARAPGANTEAFF.

At least ten counts were recorded for this clonotype. This chain uses TRBV9 with TRBJ2-5; D might be TRBD1 (5 bases). The V gene's germline CDR1 is SGDLS and CDR2 YYNGEE. V was shortened by 6 bases and J by 1 base, with 16 bases between the two germline ends. CDR3 length equals 15 residues. CDR3 sequence: CASTPTRAFQETQYF. The CDR3 nucleotides read TGTGCCAGCACACCCACCAGGGCGTTCCAAGAGACCCAGTACTTC.

This clonotype was seen many times. The rearrangement uses TRBV10-3 and TRBJ1-1, with 9 bases lining up with TRBD1. V was pared by 10 bases and J by 6 bases, with 9 bases of the junction left unmatched. Germline CDR1 reads ENHRY; CDR2 reads SYGVKD. The CDR3 extends over 13 amino acids. The CDR3: CATLQGAPSEAFF. DNA of the CDR3: TGTGCCACACTACAGGGGGCCCCCTCTGAAGCTTTCTTT.

This clonotype was seen at least ten times. This rearrangement joins TRBV5-8 to TRBJ1-1; no definite D call. The germline CDR1 and CDR2 sequences are SGHTS and YDEGEE. V was shortened by 4 bases and J by 0 bases, with 19 bases between the two germline ends. The CDR3 length is 17 residues. CDR3 coding DNA: TGTGCCAGCAGCCGAGCGGCAGGCTTCCTTTTGAACACTGAAGCTTTCTTT. It translates to CASSRAAGFLLNTEAFF.

This clonotype appeared many times. This chain connects TRBV14 to TRBJ2-7, with D unresolved. V gave up 1 base and J gave up 4 bases, with 23 bases separating them. Germline CDR1 and CDR2: SGHDN and FVKESK. The CDR3 runs 18 residues. The CDR3 protein is CASSQGAKRGYVGYEQYF. The DNA of the CDR3 is TGTGCCAGCAGCCAAGGGGCAAAACGAGGTTATGTGGGGTACGAGCAGTACTTC.

The chain recombines TRBV20-1 with TRBJ2-7, with 9 bases aligning to TRBD2. Trimming took 4 bases from V and 5 from J; bases not matched to a gene: 6. CDR3 length: 13 amino acids. Germline-derived CDR1 and CDR2 are DFQATT and SNEGSKA (reference sequence). The CDR3, as DNA: TGCAGTGCTATTAGCGGGAGAAAGAACGAGCAGTACTTC. This encodes CSAISGRKNEQYF.

This clonotype was seen many times. The chain is built from TRBV18 and TRBJ2-7; weak D call: TRBD1 (6 bases). V lost 9 bases and J 6 bases, leaving 18 bases between the germline ends. The CDR3 totals 13 residues. Germline V gene sequence: CDR1 KGHSH, CDR2 LQKENI. The CDR3 DNA reads TGTGCCAGTACGGCACAGGGCGAGTCCGAGCAGTACTTC. Translating it yields CASTAQGESEQYF.

This clonotype was observed at least ten times. The rearrangement links TRBV15 to TRBJ2-2, with D maybe TRBD1 (5 bases). The CDR3 covers 19 residues. The germline V and J ends were trimmed by 1 base and 7 bases, with 25 bases remaining between them. CDR1 is LNHNV and CDR2 is YYDKDF in the germline V gene (reference sequence). CDR3 in amino acids: CATSRARRQGRSNGGELFF. In DNA form, the CDR3 reads TGTGCCACCAGCAGAGCCCGCCGGCAGGGAAGGAGTAACGGCGGGGAGCTGTTTTTT.

This clonotype was observed a handful of times. The gene calls are TRBV6-5 and TRBJ1-6; unclear D gene. CDR3 length: 15 amino acids. The V and J ends lost 11 bases and 4 bases respectively, with 18 bases between them. Germline V CDR1 and CDR2: MNHEY, SVGAGI. The CDR3 protein is CAVRDKLIYNSPLHF. In DNA, the CDR3 is TGTGCCGTAAGAGACAAACTCATATATAATTCACCCCTCCACTTT.

This clonotype was counted ten times or more. This chain joins TRBV5-6 and TRBJ2-7, with D possibly matching TRBD2 (6 bases). Germline V gives CDR1 SGHDT, CDR2 YYEEEE. V dropped 1 base and J dropped 7 bases, with 18 bases sitting between them. CDR3 length: 15 residues. CDR3 in DNA: TGTGCCAGCAGCTTGAGGAGGGGCTCCCTACGGGAGCAGTACTTC. As protein: CASSLRRGSLREQYF.